Following are 12 T cell receptor beta chains from one sample sequenced in a study of response to subunit inactivated influenza vaccine. TCRdb reprocessed the RT-PCR reads with MiXCR, giving one entry per CDR3 protein. This sample has approximately 680,000 distinct CDR3 sequences, with 15% to 19% found just once. Material: PBMCs from blood, obtained 12 days after vaccination. The receptor source for this set is a man aged 50-60 years who received an inactivated influenza vaccine.

This clonotype was seen only a few times. The V call is TRBV29-1, the J call TRBJ1-6, with no clear D. The CDR3 runs 13 residues. Trimming left V 7 bases short and J 7 bases short, with 14 bases between. Germline CDR1 and CDR2: SQVTM and ANQGSEA. The CDR3 loop reads CSAGLGRNSPLHF. The CDR3 DNA follows: TGCAGCGCCGGGTTAGGGAGAAATTCACCCCTCCACTTT.

There are a few counts of this clonotype. This chain connects TRBV3-1 to TRBJ1-1, with no clear D. The CDR3 sequence is 15 residues long. The V gene's germline CDR1 is LGHDT and CDR2 YNNKEL (reference sequence). V was trimmed by 1 base and J by 0 bases, leaving 9 bases between them. The CDR3 protein is CASSQAGLMNTEAFF. In nucleotides, the CDR3 is TGTGCCAGCAGCCAAGCTGGCCTGATGAACACTGAAGCTTTCTTT.

This clonotype was detected only a few times. The chain has TRBV20-1 and TRBJ1-4; 9 nucleotides agree with TRBD1. Per the germline V gene, CDR1 is DFQATT and CDR2 is SNEGSKA (reference sequence). V gave up 1 base and J gave up 5 bases; unmatched junction bases: 2. The CDR3 covers 14 residues. This chain's CDR3 is CSARVGTGNEKLFF. The CDR3 DNA reads TGCAGTGCTAGAGTAGGGACAGGGAATGAAAAACTGTTTTTT.

This clonotype was detected ten times or more. The genes are TRBV29-1 and TRBJ2-7; 9 positions agree with TRBD1. This CDR3 spans 14 amino acids. Germline V gene lookup returns CDR1 SQVTM and CDR2 ANQGSEA. Losses at the gene ends were 3 bases for V and 2 bases for J; bases not matched to a gene: 5. The CDR3, as DNA: TGCAGCGTTGATCCAGGGACAGGGCCCTACGAGCAGTACTTC. Amino acid sequence: CSVDPGTGPYEQYF.

V gene TRBV12-3 or TRBV12-4 combines with J gene TRBJ2-5; possible D gene TRBD2, 6 bases. V was trimmed by 7 bases and J by 5 bases, leaving 17 bases between them. CDR3 length equals 14 residues. CDR3 protein: CASTLSGGVETQYF. Written as DNA, the CDR3 is TGTGCCAGCACTCTTAGCGGAGGGGTGGAGACCCAGTACTTC.

V and J are TRBV6-2 or TRBV6-3 and TRBJ2-1, with TRBD1 matching 8 bases. CDR1 MNHEY and CDR2 SVGEGT come from the germline V gene. V dropped 1 base and J dropped 9; count of bases not matched to a gene: 5. This CDR3 contains 14 residues. The CDR3 spells CASSYLGQGGEQFF. The DNA for the CDR3 is TGTGCCAGCAGTTACTTAGGACAGGGAGGTGAGCAGTTCTTC.

This clonotype turned up a few times. This chain uses TRBV29-1 with TRBJ2-1; D possibly matches TRBD1 or TRBD2 (5 bases each). The CDR3 consists of 17 residues. V was shortened by 6 bases and J by 6 bases, with 27 bases between the two germline ends. Germline lookup yields CDR1 SQVTM and CDR2 ANQGSEA. The CDR3 region has the DNA TGCAGCGTCTACGACCCCCGGGACCCCAAAGGATTCAATGAGCAGTTCTTC. This sequence encodes CSVYDPRDPKGFNEQFF.

The gene calls are TRBV7-9 and TRBJ2-1; TRBD2 matches 9 bases. Germline CDR1 and CDR2: SEHNR and FQNEAQ (reference sequence). Trimming cost V 2 bases and J 9 bases; bases outside gene matches: 8. This CDR3 has 15 amino acids. The CDR3 DNA sequence: TGTGCCAGCAGCTTAATGTCTAGCGGGACGGGTGAGCAGTTCTTC. Translated, it gives CASSLMSSGTGEQFF.

The chain carries TRBV5-6 and TRBJ1-1, with D perhaps TRBD1 (5 bases). Germline loops: CDR1 SGHDT, CDR2 YYEEEE. The CDR3 totals 15 residues. The V and J ends lost 0 bases and 5 bases respectively, with 14 bases between them. The CDR3 here is CASSLAGGGRTEAFF. CDR3 bases: TGTGCCAGCAGCTTGGCCGGGGGGGGGAGAACTGAAGCTTTCTTT.

This clonotype was counted between two and nine times. This sequence joins TRBV2 and TRBJ2-1; TRBD2 agrees at 7 bases. The CDR3 consists of 15 residues. Germline trimming cut 1 base from V and 0 bases from J; bases unmatched to any gene: 0. The germline V gene encodes CDR1 SNHLY and CDR2 FYNNEI. This chain's CDR3 is CASSEGGGSYNEQFF. The CDR3 DNA follows: TGTGCCAGCAGTGAAGGGGGGGGCTCCTACAATGAGCAGTTCTTC.

This rearrangement joins TRBV5-1 to TRBJ2-7, with 9 bases lining up with TRBD1. Germline V gene lookup returns CDR1 SGHRS and CDR2 YFSETQ. Unmatched junction bases numbered 9, after V lost 5 bases and J lost 3 bases. There are 15 residues in the CDR3. CDR3 sequence: CASSFTGTGIYEQYF. Here the CDR3 DNA reads TGCGCCAGCAGTTTCACCGGGACAGGGATCTACGAGCAGTACTTC. The variable domain in full, with the rest retrieved from reference TRBV5-1 and TRBJ2-7, is KAGVTQTPRYLIKTRGQQVTLSCSPISGHRSVSWYQQTPGQGLQFLFEYFSETQRNKGNFPGRFSGRQFSNSRSEMNVSTLELGDSALYLCASSFTGTGIYEQYFGPGTRLTVT.

This chain links TRBV28 with TRBJ1-2, with D possibly matching TRBD1 (5 bases). CDR1 and CDR2 (germline): MDHEN, SYDVKM. The CDR3 runs to 13 residues. V lost 5 bases and J lost 10, with 17 bases in between. In DNA, the CDR3 is TGTGCCAGCAGTCCCGGGACCCCGAGAGACTACACCTTC. It yields the protein CASSPGTPRDYTF.